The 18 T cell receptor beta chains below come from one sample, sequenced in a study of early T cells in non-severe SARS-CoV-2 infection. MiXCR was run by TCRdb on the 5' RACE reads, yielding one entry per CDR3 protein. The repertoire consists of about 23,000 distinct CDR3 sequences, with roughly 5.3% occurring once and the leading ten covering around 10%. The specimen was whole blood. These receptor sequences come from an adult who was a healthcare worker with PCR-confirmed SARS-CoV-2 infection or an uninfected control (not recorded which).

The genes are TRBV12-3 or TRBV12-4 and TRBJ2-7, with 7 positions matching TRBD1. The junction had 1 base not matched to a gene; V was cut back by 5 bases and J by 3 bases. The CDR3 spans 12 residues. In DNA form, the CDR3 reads TGTGCCAGCAGTGACAGGGACTACGAGCAGTACTTC. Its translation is CASSDRDYEQYF.

The CDR3 DNA follows: TGTGCCAGCAGTGAAGACGAGGCAGGGGAAGAGACCCAGTACTTC. Translated: CASSEDEAGEETQYF. The V call is TRBV6-1, the J call TRBJ2-5; D possibly corresponds to TRBD1 (6 bases). Germline loops: CDR1 MNHNS, CDR2 SASEGT. The CDR3 runs to 15 residues. V gave up 1 base and J gave up 3 bases, with 12 bases separating them.

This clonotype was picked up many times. The chain's CDR3 is CASSFSGEKLFF. The CDR3 DNA follows: TGTGCCAGCAGCTTTTCTGGTGAAAAACTGTTTTTT. The J gene is TRBJ1-4, the V gene TRBV5-5; D is undetermined. CDR3 size: 12 residues. V was pared by 2 bases and J by 7 bases, with 6 bases between. The V gene's germline CDR1 is SGHKS and CDR2 YYEKEE (reference sequence).

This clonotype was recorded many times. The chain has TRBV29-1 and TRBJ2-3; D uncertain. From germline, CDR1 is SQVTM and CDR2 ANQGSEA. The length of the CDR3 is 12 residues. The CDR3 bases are TGCGGTTGTCGAGCTAGCACAGATACGCAGTATTTT. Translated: CGCRASTDTQYF.

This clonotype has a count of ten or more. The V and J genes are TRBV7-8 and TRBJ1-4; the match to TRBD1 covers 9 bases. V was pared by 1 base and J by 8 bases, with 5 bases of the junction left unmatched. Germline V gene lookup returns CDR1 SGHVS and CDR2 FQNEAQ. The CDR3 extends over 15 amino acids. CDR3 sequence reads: CASSLVGTGSEKLFF. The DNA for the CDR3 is TGTGCCAGCAGCTTAGTGGGGACAGGGAGCGAAAAACTGTTTTTT.

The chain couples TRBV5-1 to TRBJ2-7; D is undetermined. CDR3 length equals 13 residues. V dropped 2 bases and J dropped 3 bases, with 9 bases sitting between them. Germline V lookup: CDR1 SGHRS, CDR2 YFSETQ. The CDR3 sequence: CASSFGPNYEQYF. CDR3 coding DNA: TGCGCCAGCAGCTTCGGGCCGAACTACGAGCAGTACTTC.

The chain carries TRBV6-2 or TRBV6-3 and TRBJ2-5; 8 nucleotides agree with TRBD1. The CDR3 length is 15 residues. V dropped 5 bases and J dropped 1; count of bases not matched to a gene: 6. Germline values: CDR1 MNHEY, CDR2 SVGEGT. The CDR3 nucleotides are TGTGCCAGCAGTAGGCCCGGGACAGGCCAAGAGACCCAGTACTTC. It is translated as CASSRPGTGQETQYF.

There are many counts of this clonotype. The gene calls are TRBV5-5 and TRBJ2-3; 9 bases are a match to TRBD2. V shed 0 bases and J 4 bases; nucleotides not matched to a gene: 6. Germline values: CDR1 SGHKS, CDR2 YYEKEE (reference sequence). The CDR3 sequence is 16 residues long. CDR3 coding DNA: TGTGCCAGCAGCTTGGCCGGCGGGAGGGCCGCAGATACGCAGTATTTT. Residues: CASSLAGGRAADTQYF.

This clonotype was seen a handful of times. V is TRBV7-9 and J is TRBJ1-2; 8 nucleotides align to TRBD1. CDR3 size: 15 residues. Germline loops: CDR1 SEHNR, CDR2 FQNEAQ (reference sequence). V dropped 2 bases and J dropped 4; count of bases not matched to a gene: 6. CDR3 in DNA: TGTGCCAGCAGCTTAACCGGGACAGGACCCTATGGCTACACCTTC. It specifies CASSLTGTGPYGYTF.

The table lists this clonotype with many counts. The CDR3 DNA reads as TGTGCCAGCAGATCGGACAGGTCGAACACTGAAGCTTTCTTT. This translates into CASRSDRSNTEAFF. The V and J genes are TRBV6-5 and TRBJ1-1, with 7 positions matching TRBD1. Germline V gives CDR1 MNHEY, CDR2 SVGAGI. With 6 bases clipped from V and 1 base from J, the junction kept 5 bases outside the gene matches. CDR3 length equals 14 residues.

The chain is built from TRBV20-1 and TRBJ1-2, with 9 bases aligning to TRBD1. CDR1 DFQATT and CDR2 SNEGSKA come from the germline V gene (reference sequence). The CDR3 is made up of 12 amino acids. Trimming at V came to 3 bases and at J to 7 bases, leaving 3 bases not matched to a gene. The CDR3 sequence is CSARGQGFGYTF. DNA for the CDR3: TGCAGTGCTAGGGGACAGGGTTTTGGCTACACCTTC.

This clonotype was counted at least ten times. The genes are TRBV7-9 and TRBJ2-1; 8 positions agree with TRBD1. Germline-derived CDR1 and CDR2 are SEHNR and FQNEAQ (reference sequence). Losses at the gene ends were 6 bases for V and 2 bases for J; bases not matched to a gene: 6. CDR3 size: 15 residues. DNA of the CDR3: TGTGCCAGCAGTCCAGACAGGGGTGCCTACAATGAGCAGTTCTTC. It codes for CASSPDRGAYNEQFF.

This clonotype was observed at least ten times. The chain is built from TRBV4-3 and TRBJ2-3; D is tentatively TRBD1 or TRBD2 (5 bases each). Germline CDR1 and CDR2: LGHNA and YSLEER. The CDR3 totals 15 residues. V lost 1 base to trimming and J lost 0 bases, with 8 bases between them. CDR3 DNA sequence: TGCGCCAGCAGCCAAGCGGGACCTAGCACAGATACGCAGTATTTT. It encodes CASSQAGPSTDTQYF.

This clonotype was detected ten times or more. The CDR3 loop is CASSVDQPQHF. The CDR3 coding sequence is TGTGCCAGCAGTGTTGATCAGCCCCAGCATTTT. The chain carries TRBV6-1 and TRBJ1-5; D not certain. From germline, CDR1 is MNHNS and CDR2 SASEGT. CDR3 length: 11 amino acids. Trimming stripped 4 bases from V and 5 bases from J, with 3 bases between.

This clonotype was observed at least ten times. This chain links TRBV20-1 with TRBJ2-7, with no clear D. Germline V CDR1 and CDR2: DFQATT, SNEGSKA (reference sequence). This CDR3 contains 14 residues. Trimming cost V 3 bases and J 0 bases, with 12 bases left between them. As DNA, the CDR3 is TGCAGTGCTAGCCCCGACGGTAACTCCTACGAGCAGTACTTC. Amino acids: CSASPDGNSYEQYF.

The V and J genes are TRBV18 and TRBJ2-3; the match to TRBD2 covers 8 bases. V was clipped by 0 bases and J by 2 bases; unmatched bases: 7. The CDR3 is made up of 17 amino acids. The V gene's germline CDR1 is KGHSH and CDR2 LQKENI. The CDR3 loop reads CASSPPSGSISTDTQYF. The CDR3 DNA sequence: TGTGCCAGCTCACCACCGAGCGGGAGTATATCCACAGATACGCAGTATTTT. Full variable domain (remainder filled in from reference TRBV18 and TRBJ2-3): NAGVMQNPRHLVRRRGQEARLRCSPMKGHSHVYWYRQLPEEGLKFMVYLQKENIIDESGMPKERFSAEFPKEGPSILRIQQVVRGDSAAYFCASSPPSGSISTDTQYFGPGTRLTVL.

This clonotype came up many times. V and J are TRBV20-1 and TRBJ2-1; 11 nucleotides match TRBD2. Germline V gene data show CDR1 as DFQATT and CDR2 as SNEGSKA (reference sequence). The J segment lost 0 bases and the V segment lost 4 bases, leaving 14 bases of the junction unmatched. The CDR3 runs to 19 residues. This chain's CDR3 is CSAKRTGLAAKGSYNEQFF. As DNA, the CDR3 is TGCAGTGCTAAAAGGACGGGACTAGCGGCTAAAGGCTCCTACAATGAGCAGTTCTTC.

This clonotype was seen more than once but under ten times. This CDR3 reads CASSEALPGQPEETQYF. CDR3 nucleotides: TGTGCCAGCAGTGAAGCGCTCCCGGGACAGCCTGAAGAGACCCAGTACTTC. V and J are TRBV6-1 and TRBJ2-5; 7 nucleotides line up with TRBD1. V lost 0 bases, J lost 3 bases, and 10 bases stayed unmatched. The germline V gene has CDR1 MNHNS and CDR2 SASEGT. The CDR3 sequence is 17 residues long.